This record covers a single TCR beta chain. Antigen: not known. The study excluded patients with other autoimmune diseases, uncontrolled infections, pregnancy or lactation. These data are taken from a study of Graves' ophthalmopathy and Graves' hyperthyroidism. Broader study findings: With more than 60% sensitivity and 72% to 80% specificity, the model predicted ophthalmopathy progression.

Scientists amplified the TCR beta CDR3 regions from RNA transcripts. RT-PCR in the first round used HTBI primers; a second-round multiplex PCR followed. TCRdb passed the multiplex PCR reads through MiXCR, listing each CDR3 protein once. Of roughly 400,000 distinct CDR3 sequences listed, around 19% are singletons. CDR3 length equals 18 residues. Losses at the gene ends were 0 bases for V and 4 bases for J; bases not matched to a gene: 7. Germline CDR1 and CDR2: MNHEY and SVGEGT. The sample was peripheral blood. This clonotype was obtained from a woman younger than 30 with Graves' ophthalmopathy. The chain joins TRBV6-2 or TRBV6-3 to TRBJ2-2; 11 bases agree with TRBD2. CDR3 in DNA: TGTGCCAGCAGTTACTCAGGCGGGACTAGCGGCGCCACCGGGGAGCTGTTTTTT. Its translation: CASSYSGGTSGATGELFF.